This section outlines one T cell receptor (beta chain) sequence together with its context. V was trimmed by 1 base and J by 1 base, leaving 10 bases between them. CDR1 SGHDN and CDR2 FVKESK come from the germline V gene. This CDR3 has 15 amino acids. This specimen belongs to a study of blood T cell repertoires in COVID-19. Study in general: COVID-19 samples, acute and convalescent, were from the United States, Italy and Spain. Sources were T cells, B-cell-depleted T cells, or PBMCs; the material itself was cDNA or gDNA.

Original methodology: Using reference gene primer amplification, nucleated cell counts were estimated. Produced via immunoSEQ multiplex PCR; TCRdb's table is partial and in-frame only. D and trimming come from the DNA, and the V and J calls and clone size come from that table. Found here are more than 85,000 clones, 85% to 90% of them singletons; the top ten hold 2.5% to 3.5%. The TCR sequence derives from a man aged 50-59 years with active or convalescent COVID-19. Sequencing was performed on peripheral blood. The chain uses TRBV14 and TRBJ1-2; D is unclear. This CDR3 is CASSQVVTGNYGYTF. CDR3 coding DNA: TGTGCCAGCAGCCAAGTCGTGACGGGTAACTATGGCTACACCTTC.